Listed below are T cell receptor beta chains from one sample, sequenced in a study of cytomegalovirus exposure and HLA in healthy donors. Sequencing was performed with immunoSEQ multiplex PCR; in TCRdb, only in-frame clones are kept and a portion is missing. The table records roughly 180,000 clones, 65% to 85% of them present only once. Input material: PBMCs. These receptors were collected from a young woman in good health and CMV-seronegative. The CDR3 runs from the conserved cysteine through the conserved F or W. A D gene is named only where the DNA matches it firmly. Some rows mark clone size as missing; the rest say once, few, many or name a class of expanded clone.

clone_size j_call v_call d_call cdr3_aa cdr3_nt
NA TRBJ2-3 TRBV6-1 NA CASSEDSRKIPTDTQYF TGTGCCAGCAGTGAAGATTCGCGGAAAATCCCCACAGATACGCAGTATTTT
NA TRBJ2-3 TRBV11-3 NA CASSLVLASVRNTDTQYF TGTGCCAGCAGCTTAGTATTGGCTAGTGTCAGAAACACAGATACGCAGTATTTT
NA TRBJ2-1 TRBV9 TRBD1 CASSDRSRTGRNEQFF TGTGCCAGCAGCGACCGTTCCCGGACAGGGCGCAATGAGCAGTTCTTC
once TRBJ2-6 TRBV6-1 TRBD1 CASSPDRVGANVLTF TGTGCCAGCAGTCCCGACAGGGTTGGGGCCAACGTCCTGACTTTC
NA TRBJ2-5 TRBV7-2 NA CASSPFTGNQETQYF TGTGCCAGCAGCCCGTTCACAGGGAACCAAGAGACCCAGTACTTC
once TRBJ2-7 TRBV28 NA CASSLRGFLIREQYF TGTGCCAGCAGTTTAAGGGGATTTCTTATCCGAGAGCAGTACTTC
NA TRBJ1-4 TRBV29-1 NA CSVIVGGSEKLFF TGCAGCGTGATTGTAGGGGGAAGTGAAAAACTGTTTTTT
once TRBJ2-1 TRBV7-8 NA CASSLAGAYNEQFF TGTGCCAGCAGCTTAGCGGGAGCCTACAATGAGCAGTTCTTC
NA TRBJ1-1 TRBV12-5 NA CASGLVSVRGGPEAFF TGTGCTAGTGGTTTGGTATCAGTTCGGGGAGGCCCTGAAGCTTTCTTT
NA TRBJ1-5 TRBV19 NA CASSIGQPNQPQHF TGTGCCAGTAGTATTGGGCAACCCAATCAGCCCCAGCATTTT
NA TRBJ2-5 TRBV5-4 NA CASSSSERTQYF TGTGCCAGCAGCTCTAGCGAACGGACCCAGTACTTC